Listed here are 29 T cell receptor beta chains from one sample, sequenced in a study of T cells in Graves' hyperthyroidism and ophthalmopathy. RNA transcripts served as the template for amplifying TCR beta CDR3 regions. Primed by the HTBI set, a first-round RT-PCR was run on the TCR CDR3. TCRdb called the multiplex PCR reads again in MiXCR, with one record for every CDR3 protein. The table has around 350,000 distinct CDR3 sequences, about 18% seen once. Sample: blood. These receptors originate from a woman in her 30s with Graves' hyperthyroidism that later progressed to Graves' ophthalmopathy.

This clonotype was observed at least ten times. The genes are TRBV19 and TRBJ2-2; 11 nucleotides line up with TRBD2. Losses at the gene ends were 8 bases for V and 2 bases for J; bases not matched to a gene: 4. The CDR3 spans 15 residues. Germline CDR1 reads LNHDA; CDR2 reads SQIVND (reference sequence). CDR3 residues: CASRGTSGNTGELFF. CDR3 DNA: TGTGCCAGTCGAGGGACTAGCGGAAACACCGGGGAGCTGTTTTTT.

At least ten counts were recorded for this clonotype. The rearrangement joins TRBV6-1 to TRBJ2-5; TRBD1 matches at 9 bases. The CDR3 is 15 residues long. The V segment lost 5 bases and the J segment 4 bases; nucleotides outside the gene matches: 8. The germline V gene encodes CDR1 MNHNS and CDR2 SASEGT. CDR3 sequence reads: CASSLDRGSRETQYF. For the CDR3, the DNA is TGTGCCAGCAGTTTAGACAGGGGGTCCAGAGAGACCCAGTACTTC.

This clonotype was recorded at least ten times. This chain links TRBV27 with TRBJ2-1, with 9 bases aligning to TRBD2. V dropped 4 bases and J dropped 0; count of bases not matched to a gene: 10. The CDR3 is made up of 18 amino acids. CDR1 and CDR2 (germline): MNHEY, SMNVEV (reference sequence). The CDR3 nucleotides read TGTGCCAGCAGTTCCCCCTCTAGCGGGGCTAGCTCCTACAATGAGCAGTTCTTC. Amino acids: CASSSPSSGASSYNEQFF.

This clonotype was found a few times. V is TRBV6-2 or TRBV6-3 and J is TRBJ1-2; perhaps TRBD1 as D (5 bases). Germline V gene data show CDR1 as MNHEY and CDR2 as SVGEGT. This CDR3 is built from 14 residues. Trimming left V 6 bases short and J 2 bases short, with 13 bases between. The CDR3 sequence is CASSSRDGNYGYTF. CDR3 coding DNA: TGTGCCAGCAGCTCCCGGGACGGGAACTATGGCTACACCTTC.

The gene calls are TRBV6-2 or TRBV6-3 and TRBJ2-3; 8 positions match TRBD2. The V gene's germline CDR1 is MNHEY and CDR2 SVGEGT. There are 16 residues in the CDR3. J lost 6 bases, V lost 2 bases, and 10 bases had no gene match. The CDR3 DNA sequence: TGTGCCAGCAGTTACGGGTTAGCGGGGAAGTTGGATACGCAGTATTTT. It is translated as CASSYGLAGKLDTQYF.

This clonotype was observed at least ten times. The genes are TRBV11-2 and TRBJ2-7; TRBD1 is a possible D gene (6 bases). CDR1 and CDR2 (germline): SGHAT, FQNNGV. Trimming cost V 3 bases and J 1 base, with 16 bases left between them. CDR3 size: 16 residues. CDR3 sequence: CASSFSGHPGSYEQYF. The CDR3 DNA follows: TGTGCCAGCAGCTTTTCGGGACACCCGGGTTCCTACGAGCAGTACTTC.

This clonotype was counted only a few times. This chain joins TRBV7-2 and TRBJ2-5, with a weak D call TRBD2 (5 bases). Germline CDR1 is SGHTA and CDR2 is FQGNSA. This CDR3 region has 13 residues. V was clipped by 4 bases and J by 4 bases, with 10 bases between them. This CDR3 is CASSSLEGETQYF. In DNA form, the CDR3 reads TGTGCCAGCAGCTCCCTCGAGGGAGAGACCCAGTACTTC. Together with reference TRBV7-2 and TRBJ2-5, the CDR3 gives the full variable domain: GAGVSQSPSNKVTEKGKDVELRCDPISGHTALYWYRQSLGQGLEFLIYFQGNSAPDKSGLPSDRFSAERTGGSVSTLTIQRTQQEDSAVYLCASSSLEGETQYFGPGTRLLVL.

This clonotype showed up many times. The chain joins TRBV2 to TRBJ2-3; TRBD1 is a possible D gene (5 bases). V lost 1 base, J lost 8 bases, and 10 bases lay in between. Germline assignment: CDR1 SNHLY and CDR2 FYNNEI. There are 13 residues in the CDR3. CDR3 nucleotides: TGTGCCAGCAGTGAAGGGGGAAGGGGTACGCAGTATTTT. Translating gives CASSEGGRGTQYF.

This clonotype showed up many times. The chain combines TRBV20-1 with TRBJ1-2; D possibly corresponds to TRBD1 (6 bases). Trimming pared 5 bases from V and 7 bases from J, leaving 11 bases between. The CDR3 is 11 residues long. Per the germline V gene, CDR1 is DFQATT and CDR2 is SNEGSKA (reference sequence). The CDR3 DNA is TGCAGTGCTCAAAGGACAGTTGGCTACACCTTC. Translation: CSAQRTVGYTF.

Worth noting for this clonotype: This may stem from a read error, because a much larger clone lies one nucleotide away. The conserved closing phenylalanine or tryptophan is absent in this CDR3, likely reflecting a read error. J is TRBJ2-7 and V is TRBV5-1, with TRBD1 identical over 7 bases. CDR3 length: 15 residues. J lost 0 bases, V lost 4 bases, and 7 bases had no gene match. Germline loops: CDR1 SGHRS, CDR2 YFSETQ. The CDR3 sequence: CASSTGAASSYEQYS. Written as DNA, the CDR3 is TGCGCCAGCAGCACAGGGGCGGCGAGCTCCTACGAGCAGTACTCC.

The count of this clonotype is one. The chain recombines TRBV11-2 with TRBJ2-6; D unclear. Trimming stripped 4 bases from V and 0 bases from J, with 28 bases between. Germline values: CDR1 SGHAT, CDR2 FQNNGV. CDR3 length: 22 amino acids. CDR3 coding DNA: TGTGCCAGCAGCTCGCGTTTGAGAGTCCGGGTCTTCCCCCCCTCTGGGGCCAACGTCCTGACTTTC. This codes for CASSSRLRVRVFPPSGANVLTF.

As concerns this clonotype: Sequence at one end of the junction differs from germline and may be a read error. V and J are TRBV4-1 and TRBJ2-5; 12 bases are a match to TRBD2. Germline values: CDR1 MGHRA, CDR2 YSYEKL. The CDR3 is 19 residues long. CDR3 residues: CASSQVAPLAGGLQATQYF. CDR3 bases: TGCGCCAGCAGCCAAGTAGCTCCACTAGCGGGAGGACTCCAAGCGACCCAGTACTTC.

At least ten counts were recorded for this clonotype. This chain links TRBV11-2 with TRBJ2-3, with 9 bases that match TRBD2. V lost 2 bases and J lost 2; bases outside the gene matches: 11. Germline CDR1 and CDR2: SGHAT and FQNNGV. This CDR3 has 18 residues. CDR3 region: CASSLMEGAGGVTDTQYF. The CDR3 DNA reads TGTGCCAGCAGCTTAATGGAGGGGGCGGGAGGGGTCACAGATACGCAGTATTTT.

The sample holds many counts of this clonotype. The rearrangement uses TRBV2 and TRBJ2-3; D unresolved. The CDR3 is made up of 15 amino acids. V was trimmed by 6 bases and J by 4 bases, leaving 17 bases between them. CDR1 and CDR2 from the germline V gene are SNHLY and FYNNEI. This chain's CDR3 is CASRGSGDTADTQYF. For the CDR3, the DNA is TGTGCCAGCAGAGGATCGGGTGATACGGCAGATACGCAGTATTTT.

This clonotype was seen more than once but under ten times. This chain connects TRBV4-1 to TRBJ1-4; D may be TRBD1 (5 bases). Germline values: CDR1 MGHRA, CDR2 YSYEKL. Trimming removed 1 base from V and 5 bases from J, with 11 bases in between. This CDR3 spans 15 amino acids. The CDR3 protein is CASSQADSQNEKLFF. For the CDR3, the DNA is TGCGCCAGCAGCCAAGCCGACAGTCAGAATGAAAAACTGTTTTTT.

Points on this clonotype: One end of the junction is discordant with germline, which a read error may explain. The chain couples TRBV7-2 to TRBJ2-3, with D perhaps assigned TRBD1 or TRBD2 (5 bases each). CDR3 length: 17 amino acids. Germline loops: CDR1 SGHTA, CDR2 FQGNSA. CDR3 amino acids: CASSQTPGTQYTDTQYF. The CDR3 DNA follows: TGCGCCAGCAGCCAGACCCCCGGGACGCAATACACAGATACGCAGTATTTT.

The rearrangement uses TRBV27 and TRBJ1-2, with 12 positions matching TRBD1. CDR1 and CDR2 (germline): MNHEY, SMNVEV (reference sequence). The CDR3 length is 15 residues. V lost 3 bases and J lost 6; bases outside the gene matches: 5. The CDR3 DNA follows: TGTGCCAGCAGTTTGGGGACAGGGGGCAGGAATGGCTACACCTTC. This translates into CASSLGTGGRNGYTF.

This clonotype was counted ten times or more. The CDR3 DNA reads TGTGCCAGCACTCACCCCTTTTGGCGGCGGAATGAGCAGTTCTTC. Protein sequence: CASTHPFWRRNEQFF. The chain combines TRBV28 with TRBJ2-1, with D unclear. The CDR3 runs 15 residues. V lost 7 bases, J lost 7 bases, and 20 bases lay in between. In germline, CDR1 is MDHEN, CDR2 SYDVKM.

The sample holds many counts of this clonotype. The chain employs TRBV28 and TRBJ1-4; perhaps TRBD1 as D (5 bases). CDR1 MDHEN and CDR2 SYDVKM come from the germline V gene. V was pared by 8 bases and J by 8 bases, with 18 bases between. The CDR3 is 14 residues long. CDR3 region: CASVARDPWEKLFF. In DNA form, the CDR3 reads TGTGCCAGCGTCGCGCGGGACCCTTGGGAAAAACTGTTTTTT.

The V gene is TRBV30, the J gene TRBJ1-5; unclear D gene. The germline V and J ends were trimmed by 1 base and 0 bases, with 7 bases remaining between them. CDR1 and CDR2 (germline): GTSNPN, SVGIG (reference sequence). CDR3 length: 14 residues. CDR3 amino acids: CAWSDGFSNQPQHF. The CDR3 DNA reads as TGTGCCTGGAGTGATGGATTTAGCAATCAGCCCCAGCATTTT.

Many counts were recorded for this clonotype. In nucleotides, the CDR3 is TGTGCCAGCAGTGATCGGAGGGGAGGGCTCTACGAGCAGTACTTC. The encoded protein is CASSDRRGGLYEQYF. V is TRBV6-1 and J is TRBJ2-7; 7 nucleotides match TRBD2. In germline, CDR1 is MNHNS, CDR2 SASEGT. J gave up 3 bases and V 3 bases, and 8 bases lay outside the gene matches. The CDR3 runs 15 residues.

This clonotype was detected many times. V usage is TRBV11-2 and J usage is TRBJ2-7; 10 positions agree with TRBD1. The CDR3 runs to 17 residues. V dropped 5 bases and J dropped 1; count of bases not matched to a gene: 11. Germline-derived CDR1 and CDR2 are SGHAT and FQNNGV. This CDR3 reads CASSRSTGQGESYEQYF. CDR3 nucleotides: TGTGCCAGCAGCCGATCAACAGGACAGGGGGAATCCTACGAGCAGTACTTC.

There are many counts of this clonotype. The chain carries TRBV24-1 and TRBJ2-5; weak D call: TRBD1 (6 bases). The V end was cut by 3 bases, the J end by 1 base, with 11 bases between. The germline V gene has CDR1 KGHDR and CDR2 SFDVKD. The CDR3 covers 15 residues. In DNA, the CDR3 is TGTGCCACCAGTGATACGACGGACAGCCAAGAGACCCAGTACTTC. Amino acids: CATSDTTDSQETQYF.

Points on this clonotype: The final CDR3 position lacks the conserved phenylalanine or tryptophan, pointing to a likely read error. The chain links TRBV28 to TRBJ2-3; 9 nucleotides agree with TRBD1. Germline trimming cut 5 bases from V and 0 bases from J; bases unmatched to any gene: 3. CDR3 length equals 15 residues. Germline V gene data show CDR1 as MDHEN and CDR2 as SYDVKM. CDR3 sequence: CASSGTGTSTDTQYL. CDR3 bases: TGTGCCAGCAGTGGGACAGGGACTAGCACAGATACGCAGTATCTT.

This clonotype was detected a few times. V usage is TRBV12-3 or TRBV12-4 and J usage is TRBJ1-3; perhaps TRBD1 as D (6 bases). V lost 8 bases to trimming and J lost 0 bases, with 11 bases between them. The CDR3 has 14 amino acids. The CDR3 protein is CASHDRISGNTIYF. The CDR3 DNA is TGTGCCAGCCATGACAGGATCTCTGGAAACACCATATATTTT.

This chain joins TRBV12-3 or TRBV12-4 and TRBJ1-3; no definite D call. With 7 bases removed from V and 0 bases from J, the gap between germline ends came to 13 bases. This CDR3 contains 15 residues. CDR3 coding DNA: TGTGCCAGCACCAAGGGCGGAAGCTCTGGAAACACCATATATTTT. Residues: CASTKGGSSGNTIYF.

Only a few counts were recorded for this clonotype. The rearrangement joins TRBV5-5 to TRBJ2-3, with D uncertain. The ends were cut back, 0 bases at V and 6 bases at J, with 11 bases in the middle. This CDR3 has 14 residues. Germline V gene data show CDR1 as SGHKS and CDR2 as YYEKEE (reference sequence). CDR3 DNA: TGTGCCAGCAGCTTGGGCCAGTTCATGGATACGCAGTATTTT. Translated: CASSLGQFMDTQYF.

This clonotype was counted between two and nine times. The chain carries TRBV19 and TRBJ1-2, with D perhaps matching TRBD1 (5 bases). Germline CDR1 and CDR2: LNHDA and SQIVND (reference sequence). V was trimmed by 5 bases and J by 2 bases, leaving 12 bases between them. CDR3 length: 14 amino acids. DNA for the CDR3: TGTGCCAGTAGTTCGGGACTCACCAACTATGGCTACACCTTC. Encoded protein: CASSSGLTNYGYTF.

Only a few counts were recorded for this clonotype. The V call is TRBV11-2, the J call TRBJ2-7; 8 nucleotides agree with TRBD2. Germline CDR1 SGHAT, CDR2 FQNNGV. V was pared by 2 bases and J by 4 bases, with 4 bases of the junction left unmatched. The CDR3 totals 14 residues. DNA for the CDR3: TGTGCCAGCAGCTTAACCAGCGGGAGTTACGAGCAGTACTTC. It specifies CASSLTSGSYEQYF.